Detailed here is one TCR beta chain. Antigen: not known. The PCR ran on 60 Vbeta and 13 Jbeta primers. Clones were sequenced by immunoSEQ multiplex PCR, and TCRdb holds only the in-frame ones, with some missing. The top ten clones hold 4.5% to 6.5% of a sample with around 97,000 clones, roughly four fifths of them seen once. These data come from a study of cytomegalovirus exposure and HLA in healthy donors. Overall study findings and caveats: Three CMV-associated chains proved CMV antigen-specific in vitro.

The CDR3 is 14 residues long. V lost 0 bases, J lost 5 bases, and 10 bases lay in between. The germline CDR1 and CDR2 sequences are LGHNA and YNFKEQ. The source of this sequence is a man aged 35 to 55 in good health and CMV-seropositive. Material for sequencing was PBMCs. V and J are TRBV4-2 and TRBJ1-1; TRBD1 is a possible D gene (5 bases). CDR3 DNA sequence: TGTGCCAGCAGCCAAGACAGGGTAGGGACTGAAGCTTTCTTT. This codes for CASSQDRVGTEAFF.